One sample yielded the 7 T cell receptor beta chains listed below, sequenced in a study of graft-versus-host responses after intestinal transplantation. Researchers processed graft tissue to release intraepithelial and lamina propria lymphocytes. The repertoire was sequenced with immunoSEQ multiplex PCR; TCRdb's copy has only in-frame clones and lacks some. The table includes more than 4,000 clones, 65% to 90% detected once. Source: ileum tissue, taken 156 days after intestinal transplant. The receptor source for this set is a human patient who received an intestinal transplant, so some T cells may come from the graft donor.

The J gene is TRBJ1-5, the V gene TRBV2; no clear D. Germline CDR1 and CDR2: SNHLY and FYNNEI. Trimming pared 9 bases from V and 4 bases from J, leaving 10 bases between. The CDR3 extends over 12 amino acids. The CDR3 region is CASAWPNQPQHF. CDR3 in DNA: TGTGCCAGTGCATGGCCGAATCAGCCCCAGCATTTT.

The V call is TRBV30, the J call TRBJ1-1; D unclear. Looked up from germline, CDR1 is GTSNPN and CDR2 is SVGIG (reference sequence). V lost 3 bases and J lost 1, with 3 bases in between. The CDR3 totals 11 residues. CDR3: CAWRGNTEAFF. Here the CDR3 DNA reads TGTGCCTGGAGGGGGAACACTGAAGCTTTCTTT.

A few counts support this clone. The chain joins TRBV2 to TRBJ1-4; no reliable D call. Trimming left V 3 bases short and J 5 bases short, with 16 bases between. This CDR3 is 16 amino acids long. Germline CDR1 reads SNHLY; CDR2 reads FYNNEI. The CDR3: CASSDSGSTANEKLFF. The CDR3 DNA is TGTGCCAGCAGTGATTCGGGGTCCACGGCAAATGAAAAACTGTTTTTT.

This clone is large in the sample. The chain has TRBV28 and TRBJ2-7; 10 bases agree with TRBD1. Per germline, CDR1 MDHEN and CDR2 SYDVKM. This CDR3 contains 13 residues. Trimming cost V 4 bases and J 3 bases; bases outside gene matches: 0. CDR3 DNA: TGTGCCAGCAGTTGGACAGGGGGCTACGAGCAGTACTTC. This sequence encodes CASSWTGGYEQYF.

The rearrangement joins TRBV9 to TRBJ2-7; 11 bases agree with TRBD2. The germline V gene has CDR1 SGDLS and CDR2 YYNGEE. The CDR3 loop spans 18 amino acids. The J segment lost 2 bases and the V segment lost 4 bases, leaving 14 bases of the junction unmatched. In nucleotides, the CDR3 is TGTGCCAGCAGCCTTTCAGCTAGCGGGGGGCGGAATCCCTACGAGCAGTACTTC. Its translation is CASSLSASGGRNPYEQYF.

CDR3 region: CASSPPSVDGYTF. CDR3 coding DNA: TGCGCCAGCAGCCCACCCTCGGTCGATGGCTACACCTTC. This chain links TRBV5-1 with TRBJ1-2; D not resolved. The CDR3 is made up of 13 amino acids. From germline, CDR1 is SGHRS and CDR2 YFSETQ. With 4 bases removed from V and 6 bases from J, the gap between germline ends came to 13 bases. The entire variable domain, with the rest obtained from reference TRBV5-1 and TRBJ1-2, is as follows: KAGVTQTPRYLIKTRGQQVTLSCSPISGHRSVSWYQQTPGQGLQFLFEYFSETQRNKGNFPGRFSGRQFSNSRSEMNVSTLELGDSALYLCASSPPSVDGYTFGSGTRLTVV.

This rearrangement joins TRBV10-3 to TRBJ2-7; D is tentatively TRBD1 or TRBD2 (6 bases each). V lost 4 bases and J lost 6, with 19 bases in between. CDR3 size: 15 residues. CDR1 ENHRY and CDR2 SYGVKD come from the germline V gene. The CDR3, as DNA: TGTGCCATCAGTGCGACAGGAGGGGAGCATGCCGAGCAGTACTTC. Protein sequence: CAISATGGEHAEQYF.